The 3 T cell receptor beta chains below were found in one sample sequenced in a study of cytomegalovirus exposure and HLA in healthy donors. PCR was performed using 60 Vbeta and 13 Jbeta primers. The data were produced by immunoSEQ multiplex PCR, yet TCRdb's version contains in-frame clones alone and is incomplete. The sample has about 74,000 clones. The sample consisted of PBMCs. The origin of the receptors is a female donor in good health and CMV-seropositive.

The rearrangement uses TRBV27 and TRBJ1-6; weak D call: TRBD1 (5 bases). The length of the CDR3 is 17 residues. V lost 1 base to trimming and J lost 7 bases, with 17 bases between them. Germline V gene lookup returns CDR1 MNHEY and CDR2 SMNVEV (reference sequence). In DNA, the CDR3 is TGTGCCAGCAGTTTATTTGCCTTGGCAGGGTTCAATTCACCCCTCCACTTT. Amino acids: CASSLFALAGFNSPLHF.

V gene TRBV5-1 combines with J gene TRBJ2-3; D is perhaps TRBD2 (5 bases). Trimming shortened V by 4 bases and J by 0 bases, and 12 bases separated the two germline ends. From germline, CDR1 is SGHRS and CDR2 YFSETQ. CDR3 length: 15 amino acids. The CDR3 coding sequence is TGCGCCAGCAGCGTAGGGAGTTTTAGCACAGATACGCAGTATTTT. It yields the protein CASSVGSFSTDTQYF.

The chain links TRBV5-1 to TRBJ2-2, with D possibly TRBD1 on 5 matching bases. V was cut by 0 bases and J by 1 base, with 10 bases left in between. The CDR3 runs 16 residues. Germline lookup yields CDR1 SGHRS and CDR2 YFSETQ. This CDR3 is CASSLGPGWNTGELFF. DNA for the CDR3: TGCGCCAGCAGCTTGGGTCCAGGGTGGAACACCGGGGAGCTGTTTTTT.